Below, one T cell receptor beta chain is given with its context. It lacks a known antigen. Per-base qualities were not stored, and no clone one base away is much larger. In the paper's terms, the treatment or condition label means: allogeneic hematopoietic cell transplantation with graft depleted of TCRalphabeta T cells and CD19 B cells. The transplant recipients were children given TCRalphabeta/CD19-depleted allogeneic hematopoietic cell grafts. These data belong to a study of T-cell reconstitution after alpha-beta-depleted transplantation in children (dated by TCRdb to about 2016). Notes on the research overall: Using TCR repertoire profiling, the study quantitatively followed how T-cell immune reconstitution unfolded in children after TCRalphabeta/CD19-depleted allogeneic hematopoietic cell transplantation.

Study-wide findings and limitations: Hyperexpanded clone frequencies declined over subsequent months; after one year, T-cell counts and TCRbeta diversity were mostly attributed to newly produced T cells. Apparently early alphabetaT-cell count recovery about two months after transplant reportedly relied on only several hundred rapidly expanded clones derived from non-depleted graft cells. In some patients, the high TCRbeta diversity seen at day 60 was put down to recipient T cells and intrathymic progenitors that had survived conditioning.

Library construction relied on PCR. For sequencing, an Illumina HiSeq 2500 was employed. TCR libraries were prepared with molecular barcoding, using unique molecular identifiers to normalize TCRbeta repertoire quantification. TCRdb redid the processing of the public reads, applying fastp at Q25 and MiXCR, and retained in-frame beta chains. Records with the same CDR3 protein are collapsed into one entry carrying the most frequent genes and DNA. This sample has approximately 150,000 distinct CDR3 sequences in its table, and 8.8% of those were observed once. Over 15% of the sample lies in the top ten. The sample consisted of PBMCs, mostly from graft donor cells, taken 180 days after TCRalphabeta/CD19-depleted stem cell transplant. The receptor was isolated from a female patient between 2 and 15 years old who had a stem cell transplant for congenital amegakaryocytic thrombocytopenia, so the T cells may come from the graft donor.

The CDR3 reads CASSGRTGLYEQYF. DNA sequence: TGTGCCAGCAGTGGAAGGACAGGGCTGTACGAGCAGTACTTC. Here the chain combines TRBV6-1 and TRBJ2-7, and TRBD1 aligns with 8 junction nucleotides. The CDR3 numbers 14 residues from cysteine through phenylalanine. Only the CDR3 part of the read is kept: 42 bases, read in frame from the first base. Relative to germline, V is missing 4 bases and J is missing 4 bases, with 6 bases of the junction outside any gene match. From the germline V gene, CDR1 is MNHNS and CDR2 is SASEGT.